This T cell receptor beta chain was obtained from a study of T-cell reconstitution after alpha-beta-depleted transplantation in children. Using unique molecular identifiers, the investigators prepared the TCRbeta library. From the PCR reads, TCRdb called clonotypes with MiXCR, one entry per CDR3 protein. The repertoire holds about 200,000 distinct CDR3 sequences, with 13% to 15% as singletons. This clonotype occurred many times. The source is a human donor who donated a stem cell graft to a child with acute lymphoblastic leukemia. The starting material was PBMCs from the stem cell graft donor, obtained from the stem cell graft.

The CDR3 sequence: CASSLSGGLNNEQFF. The CDR3 region has the DNA TGTGCCAGCTCACTAAGCGGGGGCCTAAACAATGAGCAGTTCTTC. This chain connects TRBV18 to TRBJ2-1; 8 bases align to TRBD2. The germline V gene has CDR1 KGHSH and CDR2 LQKENI. The V segment lost 4 bases and the J segment 5 bases; nucleotides outside the gene matches: 7. CDR3 length equals 15 residues.